This entry lists 10 T cell receptor beta chains sequenced from one sample in a study of response to subunit inactivated influenza vaccine. TCRdb passed the RT-PCR reads through MiXCR, listing each CDR3 protein once. The sample records about 520,000 distinct CDR3 sequences, around 25% being singletons. The sample consisted of CD4+ T cells sorted from PBMCs, taken more than 4 days after vaccination. These TCRs come from a middle-aged man who received an inactivated influenza vaccine.

This chain connects TRBV5-1 to TRBJ2-5; possible D gene TRBD2, 7 bases. Trimming cost V 2 bases and J 4 bases, with 15 bases left between them. The germline V gene encodes CDR1 SGHRS and CDR2 YFSETQ. The CDR3 is 15 residues long. As DNA, the CDR3 is TGCGCCAGCAGCTTCGGTGGGGGGGCCGGAGAGACCCAGTACTTC. Amino acid sequence: CASSFGGGAGETQYF.

In its sample, this clonotype was seen a few times. The chain is built from TRBV12-3 or TRBV12-4 and TRBJ2-5; D not certain. The CDR3 consists of 15 residues. The V end lost 7 bases, the J end lost 4 bases, and 19 bases lay between the germline ends. This CDR3 reads CASTPTSSVAETQYF. CDR3 nucleotide sequence: TGTGCCAGCACCCCGACATCCAGCGTTGCAGAGACCCAGTACTTC.

This clonotype was found a few times. The gene calls are TRBV7-8 and TRBJ2-7; 7 nucleotides agree with TRBD1. The CDR3 extends over 16 amino acids. The germline V gene has CDR1 SGHVS and CDR2 FQNEAQ. The J segment lost 1 base and the V segment lost 5 bases, leaving 11 bases of the junction unmatched. CDR3 sequence (DNA): TGTGCCAGCAGCCCAGATCCGGGGACAGCATCCTACGAGCAGTACTTC. Amino acids: CASSPDPGTASYEQYF.

The V gene is TRBV7-2, the J gene TRBJ2-5; no definite D call. The V end was cut by 5 bases, the J end by 1 base, with 14 bases between. Germline CDR1 reads SGHTA; CDR2 reads FQGNSA. This CDR3 is 15 amino acids long. The CDR3 here is CASSLSYMVQETQYF. The CDR3 DNA reads TGTGCCAGCAGCCTATCCTATATGGTCCAAGAGACCCAGTACTTC.

This sequence joins TRBV30 and TRBJ2-3; D gene uncertain. Trimming cost V 1 base and J 0 bases, with 8 bases left between them. This CDR3 has 14 amino acids. Germline V gene sequence: CDR1 GTSNPN, CDR2 SVGIG (reference sequence). CDR3 region: CAWSGDLSTDTQYF. In DNA form, the CDR3 reads TGTGCCTGGAGTGGAGACCTTAGCACAGATACGCAGTATTTT.

Only a few counts were recorded for this clonotype. The V call is TRBV10-3, the J call TRBJ2-6; TRBD2 agrees at 12 bases. Germline values: CDR1 ENHRY, CDR2 SYGVKD. V was pared by 2 bases and J by 10 bases, with 6 bases of the junction left unmatched. The CDR3 runs to 16 residues. The CDR3 spells CAISEGLAGGENVLTF. In DNA, the CDR3 is TGTGCCATCAGTGAGGGTCTAGCGGGGGGGGAGAACGTCCTGACTTTC.

This clonotype was picked up a small number of times. The chain recombines TRBV20-1 with TRBJ2-1; D gene uncertain. This CDR3 region has 12 residues. The V gene's germline CDR1 is DFQATT and CDR2 SNEGSKA (reference sequence). The ends were cut back, 3 bases at V and 3 bases at J, with 6 bases in the middle. The CDR3 protein is CSASNNYNEQFF. The DNA of the CDR3 is TGCAGTGCTAGTAACAACTACAATGAGCAGTTCTTC.

In nucleotides, the CDR3 is TGCGCCAGCAGCCAGGACAGGGGGCCAGATACGCAGTATTTT. This gives the protein CASSQDRGPDTQYF. The chain uses TRBV5-1 and TRBJ2-3; 11 nucleotides agree with TRBD1. V lost 4 bases and J lost 4; bases outside the gene matches: 2. CDR1 is SGHRS and CDR2 is YFSETQ in the germline V gene. This CDR3 is built from 14 residues.

The genes are TRBV5-4 and TRBJ2-7; the D gene could be TRBD1 or TRBD2 (6 bases each). Germline CDR1 SGHNT, CDR2 YYREEE (reference sequence). V was clipped by 4 bases and J by 4 bases, with 18 bases between them. CDR3 length equals 15 residues. The CDR3 here is CASSRGGTSFYEQYF. In DNA form, the CDR3 reads TGTGCCAGCAGCCGGGGCGGGACATCTTTTTACGAGCAGTACTTC.

In this sample, this clonotype turned up a few times. The rearrangement uses TRBV6-2 or TRBV6-3 and TRBJ1-5; possible D gene TRBD1, 5 bases. With 0 bases removed from V and 1 base from J, the gap between germline ends came to 13 bases. CDR3 length equals 17 residues. CDR1 and CDR2 (germline): MNHEY, SVGEGT. Here the CDR3 reads CASSYSLGPWSNQPQHF. CDR3 DNA sequence: TGTGCCAGCAGTTACTCTTTGGGACCCTGGAGCAATCAGCCCCAGCATTTT.